The 32 T cell receptor beta chains below were found in one sample sequenced in a study of OX40 agonist ivuxolimab in advanced cancers. Using immunoSEQ multiplex PCR, the repertoire was profiled, and TCRdb retains in-frame clones only, with some absent. The sample consists of approximately 44,000 clones, 80% to 90% of them appearing once. Source: CD4+ or CD8+ T cells sorted from blood, taken in a trial of the OX40 agonist ivuxolimab. The receptors here all came from an adult with an advanced solid tumor such as melanoma, head and neck, liver or kidney cancer.

V and J are TRBV7-8 and TRBJ2-1, with D unresolved. This CDR3 spans 13 amino acids. Germline loops: CDR1 SGHVS, CDR2 FQNEAQ. Trimming took 5 bases from V and 7 from J, leaving 12 bases between them. The CDR3 reads CASSPIMGNEQFF. CDR3 sequence (DNA): TGTGCCAGCAGCCCCATTATGGGGAATGAGCAGTTCTTC.

The chain joins TRBV7-8 to TRBJ2-7, with 8 bases fitting TRBD2. With 6 bases clipped from V and 2 bases from J, the junction kept 3 bases outside the gene matches. The germline CDR1 and CDR2 sequences are SGHVS and FQNEAQ. This CDR3 region has 13 residues. The CDR3, as DNA: TGTGCCAGCAGTTCGGGAGGGCCCTACGAGCAGTACTTC. The encoded protein is CASSSGGPYEQYF.

This clone occurred a few times. This sequence joins TRBV2 and TRBJ2-1; D is unresolved. Trimming cost V 8 bases and J 4 bases, with 6 bases left between them. CDR3 length: 11 residues. CDR1 SNHLY and CDR2 FYNNEI come from the germline V gene. CDR3 residues: CASLRYNEQFF. DNA of the CDR3: TGTGCCAGCCTCAGATACAATGAGCAGTTCTTC.

The chain links TRBV19 to TRBJ2-4; TRBD1 aligns across 9 bases. Germline V gives CDR1 LNHDA, CDR2 SQIVND (reference sequence). After removal of 8 bases from V and 7 bases from J, the junction contained 18 bases not matched to a gene. The CDR3 covers 17 residues. CDR3 protein: CASSPSTPGQGRNIQYF. CDR3 DNA: TGTGCCAGTTCTCCTTCTACCCCGGGACAGGGACGCAACATTCAGTACTTC. The full variable domain, rest sourced from reference TRBV19 and TRBJ2-4, is DGGITQSPKYLFRKEGQNVTLSCEQNLNHDAMYWYRQDPGQGLRLIYYSQIVNDFQKGDIAEGYSVSREKKESFPLTVTSAQKNPTAFYLCASSPSTPGQGRNIQYFGAGTRLSVL.

This sequence joins TRBV19 and TRBJ2-2, with 8 bases fitting TRBD2. The junction had 10 bases not matched to a gene; V was cut back by 11 bases and J by 5 bases. The length of the CDR3 is 14 residues. In germline, CDR1 is LNHDA, CDR2 SQIVND (reference sequence). In nucleotides, the CDR3 is TGTGCCGCGGGGGGCGGGAGGTTAACCGGGGAGCTGTTTTTT. This gives the protein CAAGGGRLTGELFF.

CDR3 loop: CASSFSTGERFYEQYF. The CDR3 coding sequence is TGTGCCAGCAGTTTCTCGACAGGGGAAAGGTTCTACGAGCAGTACTTC. The chain carries TRBV27 and TRBJ2-7; the match to TRBD1 covers 8 bases. Losses at the gene ends were 3 bases for V and 3 bases for J; bases not matched to a gene: 10. The CDR3 is 16 amino acids. Germline lookup yields CDR1 MNHEY and CDR2 SMNVEV (reference sequence).

V usage is TRBV6-6 and J usage is TRBJ1-1, with D perhaps TRBD1 (6 bases). CDR3 length equals 13 residues. V lost 10 bases and J lost 4, with 16 bases in between. CDR1 and CDR2 (germline): MNHNY, SVGAGI (reference sequence). CDR3 protein: CAIREGVVTEAFF. In DNA, the CDR3 is TGTGCCATCAGGGAGGGGGTTGTCACTGAAGCTTTCTTT.

V usage is TRBV19 and J usage is TRBJ2-1; D is perhaps TRBD1 (5 bases). The V end lost 6 bases, the J end lost 4 bases, and 13 bases lay between the germline ends. The CDR3 contains 14 residues. Germline V CDR1 and CDR2: LNHDA, SQIVND (reference sequence). CDR3 in DNA: TGTGCCAGTAGGACAGAGTTTCTTTACAATGAGCAGTTCTTC. Translation gives CASRTEFLYNEQFF.

The rearrangement links TRBV5-4 to TRBJ2-3; D gene unclear. The length of the CDR3 is 14 residues. The germline CDR1 and CDR2 sequences are SGHNT and YYREEE (reference sequence). The V gene lost 0 bases and the J gene lost 1 base, with 6 bases spanning the gap. CDR3 nucleotide sequence: TGTGCCAGCAGCTTGGGGACCCGCACAGATACGCAGTATTTT. It encodes CASSLGTRTDTQYF.

The chain uses TRBV7-8 and TRBJ2-7; no definite D call. Trimming pared 5 bases from V and 0 bases from J, leaving 8 bases between. The germline gives CDR1 SGHVS, CDR2 FQNEAQ. This CDR3 is 13 amino acids long. CDR3 nucleotide sequence: TGTGCCAGCAGCCCCCCGGCCTCCTACGAGCAGTACTTC. Translating it yields CASSPPASYEQYF.

The CDR3 bases are TGTGCCAGCAGCCAAGTTTCGGGGACGGAGGTAGCCAAAAACATTCAGTACTTC. Translation gives CASSQVSGTEVAKNIQYF. The rearrangement uses TRBV4-2 and TRBJ2-4; the D call may be TRBD1 or TRBD2 (5 bases each). Germline V gives CDR1 LGHNA, CDR2 YNFKEQ. Trimming shortened V by 1 base and J by 0 bases, and 16 bases separated the two germline ends. This CDR3 region has 18 residues.

This clone was detected only once. V and J are TRBV10-2 and TRBJ1-2, with D uncertain. The CDR3 is 15 amino acids. Trimming stripped 5 bases from V and 4 bases from J, with 17 bases between. The germline CDR1 and CDR2 sequences are WSHSY and SAAADI. CDR3: CASSRPGPEFYGYTF. The CDR3 DNA follows: TGCGCCAGCAGTAGACCCGGGCCGGAATTCTATGGCTACACCTTC.

The chain is built from TRBV4-2 and TRBJ2-5, with 7 bases lining up with TRBD1. This CDR3 region has 14 residues. Germline-derived CDR1 and CDR2 are LGHNA and YNFKEQ. V shed 4 bases and J 5 bases; nucleotides not matched to a gene: 7. CDR3 DNA sequence: TGTGCCAGCAGCCCTGGCACAGGGGCCGAGACCCAGTACTTC. Its translation: CASSPGTGAETQYF.

This rearrangement joins TRBV29-1 to TRBJ1-6, with D perhaps matching TRBD1 (5 bases). CDR1 and CDR2 from the germline V gene are SQVTM and ANQGSEA. V lost 6 bases, J lost 9 bases, and 21 bases lay in between. This CDR3 contains 15 residues. The CDR3 sequence is CSVRDGLLGLSPLHF. The CDR3 DNA reads TGCAGCGTACGGGACGGTCTCCTTGGGCTTTCACCCCTCCACTTT.

This chain connects TRBV7-9 to TRBJ1-2, with 7 bases matching TRBD1. Germline assignment: CDR1 SEHNR and CDR2 FQNEAQ (reference sequence). Trimming at V came to 3 bases and at J to 7 bases, leaving 5 bases not matched to a gene. The CDR3 consists of 13 residues. The CDR3 loop reads CASSLTGSGGYTF. CDR3 DNA sequence: TGTGCCAGCAGCTTGACAGGGTCCGGTGGCTACACCTTC. Supplemented by reference TRBV7-9 and TRBJ1-2, the full variable domain reads DTGVSQNPRHKITKRGQNVTFRCDPISEHNRLYWYRQTLGQGPEFLTYFQNEAQLEKSRLLSDRFSAERPKGSFSTLEIQRTEQGDSAMYLCASSLTGSGGYTFGSGTRLTVV.

The chain combines TRBV7-9 with TRBJ1-1, with 7 bases identical to TRBD1. The CDR3 extends over 18 amino acids. CDR1 SEHNR and CDR2 FQNEAQ come from the germline V gene (reference sequence). The trim removed 4 bases at V and 2 bases at J, leaving 16 bases unmatched. CDR3 in DNA: TGTGCCAGCAGCTCGATGCGACAGCGTGAGGGGGCTAACACTGAAGCTTTCTTT. Translating gives CASSSMRQREGANTEAFF. Full variable domain (outside the CDR3, taken from reference TRBV7-9 and TRBJ1-1): DTGVSQNPRHKITKRGQNVTFRCDPISEHNRLYWYRQTLGQGPEFLTYFQNEAQLEKSRLLSDRFSAERPKGSFSTLEIQRTEQGDSAMYLCASSSMRQREGANTEAFFGQGTRLTVV.

This rearrangement joins TRBV4-2 to TRBJ2-7; perhaps TRBD1 as D (5 bases). This CDR3 has 16 amino acids. V lost 4 bases and J lost 2, with 18 bases in between. Germline-derived CDR1 and CDR2 are LGHNA and YNFKEQ. The CDR3 is CASSRMGQTSTYEQYF. The CDR3 region has the DNA TGTGCCAGCAGCCGTATGGGGCAGACATCAACCTACGAGCAGTACTTC.

This clone was seen a few times. V gene TRBV27 combines with J gene TRBJ2-7; D is possibly TRBD2 (5 bases). The CDR3 consists of 14 residues. The ends were cut back, 4 bases at V and 0 bases at J, with 10 bases in the middle. In germline, CDR1 is MNHEY, CDR2 SMNVEV (reference sequence). The CDR3 protein is CASSWIGSSYEQYF. The CDR3 nucleotides are TGTGCCAGCAGTTGGATAGGGAGCTCCTACGAGCAGTACTTC.

The V and J genes are TRBV7-2 and TRBJ2-3; D is possibly TRBD2 (5 bases). Germline CDR1 and CDR2: SGHTA and FQGNSA. This CDR3 contains 11 residues. Between the trimmed V and J ends, which lost 7 bases and 6 bases, there was a span of 8 bases. The CDR3 sequence is CASTGKDTQYF. CDR3 sequence (DNA): TGTGCCAGCACGGGGAAGGATACGCAGTATTTT.

The V gene is TRBV7-8, the J gene TRBJ2-5; 9 bases fit TRBD1. The CDR3 contains 15 residues. The germline V gene has CDR1 SGHVS and CDR2 FQNEAQ. The junction had 9 bases not matched to a gene; V was cut back by 6 bases and J by 4 bases. CDR3 sequence: CASRNTGGVAETQYF. The CDR3 coding sequence is TGTGCCAGCAGGAATACAGGGGGCGTAGCAGAGACCCAGTACTTC.

This rearrangement joins TRBV4-3 to TRBJ2-7; a possible D gene is TRBD1 (6 bases). Germline V gene lookup returns CDR1 LGHNA and CDR2 YSLEER. V lost 3 bases, J lost 0 bases, and 12 bases lay in between. The CDR3 loop spans 15 amino acids. The CDR3 loop is CASSHLTGLSYEQYF. The CDR3, as DNA: TGCGCCAGCAGCCACTTGACAGGACTCTCCTACGAGCAGTACTTC.

The chain uses TRBV4-3 and TRBJ2-7; D could derive from TRBD1 or TRBD2 (6 bases each). The CDR3 contains 14 residues. Germline CDR1 is LGHNA and CDR2 is YSLEER. V lost 4 bases to trimming and J lost 3 bases, with 13 bases between them. The CDR3 loop reads CASSPAGEDYEQYF. In nucleotides, the CDR3 is TGCGCCAGCAGCCCCGCAGGGGAGGACTACGAGCAGTACTTC.

The chain couples TRBV6-1 to TRBJ1-5; 8 bases agree with TRBD1. Germline V gene sequence: CDR1 MNHNS, CDR2 SASEGT. The CDR3 sequence is 16 residues long. Trimming cost V 3 bases and J 6 bases; bases outside gene matches: 10. Written as DNA, the CDR3 is TGTGCCAGCAGTGATCTGGACAGGGCCCGCATTCAGCCCCAGCATTTT. It is translated as CASSDLDRARIQPQHF.

Here the CDR3 reads CASSFVHGNEKLFF. The CDR3 coding sequence is TGTGCCAGCAGTTTCGTACACGGTAATGAAAAACTGTTTTTT. The V and J genes are TRBV28 and TRBJ1-4, with unresolved D. Deletions cut 3 bases from V and 4 bases from J, with 9 bases between. The CDR3 extends over 14 amino acids. The germline gives CDR1 MDHEN, CDR2 SYDVKM. The full variable domain, with the rest looked up from reference TRBV28 and TRBJ1-4, is DVKVTQSSRYLVKRTGEKVFLECVQDMDHENMFWYRQDPGLGLRLIYFSYDVKMKEKGDIPEGYSVSREKKERFSLILESASTNQTSMYLCASSFVHGNEKLFFGSGTQLSVL.

The V gene is TRBV6-6, the J gene TRBJ1-5; a weak D match, TRBD1 (5 bases). V was clipped by 2 bases and J by 1 base, with 12 bases between them. Germline lookup yields CDR1 MNHNY and CDR2 SVGAGI (reference sequence). This CDR3 has 16 residues. In nucleotides, the CDR3 is TGTGCCAGCAGTTACCCGACAGAGTTCAGCAATCAGCCCCAGCATTTT. This codes for CASSYPTEFSNQPQHF.

This clone was detected only once. V gene TRBV15 combines with J gene TRBJ2-7; the match to TRBD2 covers 8 bases. J lost 1 base, V lost 4 bases, and 6 bases had no gene match. The CDR3 has 15 amino acids. From germline, CDR1 is LNHNV and CDR2 YYDKDF (reference sequence). CDR3 nucleotide sequence: TGTGCCACCAGCATTAGAGCGGGGGCGTCCTACGAGCAGTACTTC. This gives the protein CATSIRAGASYEQYF.

This clone was seen more than once but under ten times. The V and J genes are TRBV5-6 and TRBJ2-4; D ambiguous. This CDR3 spans 15 amino acids. Trimming took 4 bases from V and 3 from J, leaving 14 bases between them. Germline values: CDR1 SGHDT, CDR2 YYEEEE. CDR3 sequence (DNA): TGTGCCAGCAGCGACGGACGCCTTGTCAAAAACATTCAGTACTTC. Protein sequence: CASSDGRLVKNIQYF.

The table lists this clone with a few counts. One junction end does not reproduce the germline sequence, and a read error may be involved. Other DNA sequences in this sample translate to the same CDR3. J is TRBJ2-7 and V is TRBV4-1; no clear D. The germline V gene has CDR1 MGHRA and CDR2 YSYEKL. The CDR3 is 10 amino acids. The CDR3 here is CASSYYEQYF. In DNA form, the CDR3 reads TGTGCCAGCAGCTATTACGAGCAGTACTTC.

The chain joins TRBV7-9 to TRBJ2-2, with D maybe TRBD1 (6 bases). V was pared by 5 bases and J by 4 bases, with 14 bases between. Germline V gives CDR1 SEHNR, CDR2 FQNEAQ (reference sequence). This CDR3 contains 15 residues. CDR3 protein: CASSPSWTVTGELFF. The DNA of the CDR3 is TGTGCCAGCAGCCCATCTTGGACAGTCACCGGGGAGCTGTTTTTT.

This chain connects TRBV11-2 to TRBJ1-1, with D possibly TRBD1 on 5 matching bases. V was shortened by 0 bases and J by 10 bases, with 12 bases between the two germline ends. The germline V gene has CDR1 SGHAT and CDR2 FQNNGV. The CDR3 runs 13 residues. In nucleotides, the CDR3 is TGTGCCAGCAGCTTAGATGTTTGGGGGATAGCTTTCTTT. This gives the protein CASSLDVWGIAFF.

The chain has TRBV6-5 and TRBJ2-3, with TRBD1 identical over 7 bases. The CDR3 loop spans 13 amino acids. Germline CDR1 MNHEY, CDR2 SVGAGI. The V segment lost 10 bases and the J segment 0 bases; nucleotides outside the gene matches: 4. The CDR3 loop is CATTTGSTDTQYF. The DNA for the CDR3 is TGTGCCACTACGACAGGGAGCACAGATACGCAGTATTTT.

V is TRBV7-2 and J is TRBJ2-7; 7 bases are a match to TRBD1. V trimming: 9 bases; J trimming: 1 base; junction bases outside the gene matches: 9. The CDR3 sequence is 14 residues long. Per the germline V gene, CDR1 is SGHTA and CDR2 is FQGNSA. This chain's CDR3 is CASTIVTGSYEQYF. In DNA, the CDR3 is TGTGCCAGTACGATAGTGACAGGGTCCTACGAGCAGTACTTC.